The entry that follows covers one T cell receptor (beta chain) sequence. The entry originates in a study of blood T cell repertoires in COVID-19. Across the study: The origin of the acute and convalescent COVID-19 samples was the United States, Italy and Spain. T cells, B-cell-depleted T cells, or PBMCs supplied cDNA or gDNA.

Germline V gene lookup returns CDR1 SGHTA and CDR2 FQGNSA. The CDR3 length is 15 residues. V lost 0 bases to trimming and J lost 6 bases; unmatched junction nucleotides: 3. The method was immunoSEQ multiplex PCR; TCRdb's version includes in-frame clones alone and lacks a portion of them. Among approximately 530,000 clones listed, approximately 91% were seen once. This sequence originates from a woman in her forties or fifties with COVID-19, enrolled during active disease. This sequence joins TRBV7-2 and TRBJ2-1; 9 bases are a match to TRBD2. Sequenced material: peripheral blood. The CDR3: CASSLASGGVNEQFF. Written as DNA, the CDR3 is TGTGCCAGCAGCTTAGCTAGCGGGGGAGTCAATGAGCAGTTCTTC.